This is a list of T cell receptor beta chains from one sample in a study of T cells expressing NK-cell markers. TCRdb reprocessed the 5' RACE reads, with one entry per CDR3 protein and no DNA. The listing contains almost 450,000 distinct CDR3 sequences. The sequenced material came from blood T cells: a sorted CD56 or NKG2C T cell subset, CD4+ or CD8+ T cells, or bulk PBMC T cells (not recorded which). The receptors derive from a woman aged 18-70 years in good health. CDR3s include the opening cysteine and the closing phenylalanine or tryptophan.

>TRBV7-2|TRBJ1-6
CASSFPPGGAWSLHF
>TRBV27|TRBJ2-1
CASSLSEAGDEQFF
>TRBV19|TRBJ1-1
CASKGTVNTEAFF
>TRBV20-1|TRBJ2-5
CSARDDRYQETQYF
>TRBV24-1|TRBJ2-2
CATMGGPTELFF
>TRBV20-1|TRBJ2-4
CSAPARGLDKNIQYF
>TRBV7-2|TRBJ2-2
CASSHHIDRANTGELFF
>TRBV27|TRBJ1-1
CASSSGPKNTEAFF
>TRBV19|TRBJ2-1
CASRGRGWNEQFF
>TRBV5-6|TRBJ1-2
CASSLVGGEGYTF
>TRBV5-8|TRBJ2-3
CASSSRREDSTDTQYF
>TRBV6-5|TRBJ1-2
CASSYVRAYGYTF
>TRBV11-2|TRBJ1-3
CASSLGAYSGNTIYF
>TRBV6-1|TRBJ1-5
CASSQLGGDQPQHF
>TRBV5-4|TRBJ2-5
CASSLRGGIETQYF
>TRBV18|TRBJ2-1
CASSPPGLVPNEQFF
>TRBV10-3|TRBJ1-3
CAIGTPLETGNTIYF
>TRBV20-1|TRBJ1-2
CSARDPGTGVFGYTF
>TRBV5-1|TRBJ2-7
CASSLAGLREAQYEQYF
>TRBV28|TRBJ2-7
CASSLVPGQSSSYEQYF
>TRBV29-1|TRBJ2-5
CSVGGGGLAETQYF
>TRBV7-3|TRBJ2-3
CASSSRSASGKDTQCF
>TRBV12-3/TRBV12-4|TRBJ2-1
CASSPPYERGHNEQFF
>TRBV6-4|TRBJ1-4
CASSPGTNEKLFF
>TRBV29-1|TRBJ1-1
CSVEVWEEAFF
>TRBV20-1|TRBJ2-3
CTRGASGRGGTDTQYF
>TRBV20-1|TRBJ2-3
CSARDRVGGTQYF
>TRBV12-5|TRBJ1-2
CASGSGTGAPGYTF
>TRBV7-6|TRBJ1-3
CASSPDRVYGNTIYF